The TCR beta chain described here comes from a study of cytomegalovirus exposure and HLA in healthy donors. Worth noting for this clone: Its antigen is not known.

Trimming took off 4 bases at V and 11 bases at J, with 14 bases between the two ends. The V gene's germline CDR1 is DFQATT and CDR2 SNEGSKA (reference sequence). There are 11 residues in the CDR3. Study outcomes and limitations: Overall, roughly 150 TCR beta chains were annotated as cytomegalovirus-associated.

The PCR made use of 60 Vbeta and 13 Jbeta primers. Sequenced by immunoSEQ multiplex PCR; TCRdb stores in-frame clones only, minus some. Among about 37,000 clones listed, roughly 74% were seen once. This receptor was obtained from a man aged 25 to 40 in good health and CMV-seronegative. The V gene is TRBV20-1, the J gene TRBJ2-5; D not resolved. Sequences were obtained from PBMCs. CDR3 DNA: TGCAGTGCTATCGGTGATAGAGAGCAGTACTTC. Protein sequence: CSAIGDREQYF.